Listed here are 26 T cell receptor beta chains from one sample, sequenced in a study of Ad26.COV2.S vaccination and SARS-CoV-2 variants. Profiling relied on immunoSEQ multiplex PCR, and the TCRdb table lists in-frame clones only, not all of them. The sample contains about 330,000 clones, 85% to 90% of which appear only once. Described treatment: around 19 received Ad26.COV2.S at low or high dose, single or two shots; about five received placebo; per-sample allocation not given. Samples were taken on day 63 after the first vaccine or placebo injection. Sample: peripheral blood, taken in a trial of Ad26.COV2.S vaccine versus placebo. The receptors here all came from a person aged 18-65 years who received the Ad26.COV2.S COVID-19 vaccine or a placebo.

The CDR3 DNA reads as TGTGCCAGCAGTTTATCGTTATTGGGTTATGGAGACAGGGATAGCACAAGCACAGATACGCAGTATTTT. Protein: CASSLSLLGYGDRDSTSTDTQYF. This chain joins TRBV27 and TRBJ2-3; 7 positions agree with TRBD1. With V trimmed by 0 bases and J by 0 bases, 24 bases remained unmatched. The germline V gene has CDR1 MNHEY and CDR2 SMNVEV (reference sequence). The CDR3 runs to 23 residues.

The rearrangement links TRBV3-1 (or the pseudogene TRBV3-2) to TRBJ2-2; the D gene is possibly TRBD2 (5 bases). The germline V gene has CDR1 LGHDT and CDR2 YNNKEL (reference sequence). The CDR3 has 17 residues. Trimming removed 4 bases from V and 5 bases from J, with 20 bases in between. CDR3 DNA sequence: TGTGCCAGCAGCCTACCCGCACTAACGGGATTTACCGGGGAGCTGTTTTTT. It yields the protein CASSLPALTGFTGELFF.

V is TRBV7-8 and J is TRBJ2-3; 9 bases are shared with TRBD1. The trim removed 6 bases at V and 4 bases at J, leaving 2 bases unmatched. The CDR3 consists of 13 residues. The V gene's germline CDR1 is SGHVS and CDR2 FQNEAQ. The CDR3 bases are TGTGCCAGCAGTGGACAGGGGTCAGATACGCAGTATTTT. Translated: CASSGQGSDTQYF. Full variable domain (missing parts from reference TRBV7-8 and TRBJ2-3): GAGVSQSPRYKVAKRGQDVALRCDPISGHVSLFWYQQALGQGPEFLTYFQNEAQLDKSGLPSDRFFAERPEGSVSTLKIQRTQQEDSAVYLCASSGQGSDTQYFGPGTRLTVL.

The chain has TRBV7-6 and TRBJ2-3; D is unresolved. Germline CDR1 is SGHVS and CDR2 is FNYEAQ. Trimming removed 3 bases at V and 1 base at J, with 14 bases between. There are 16 residues in the CDR3. In DNA form, the CDR3 reads TGTGCCAGCAGCTTTTTCGAACGGGTTGGCACAGATACGCAGTATTTT. Protein product: CASSFFERVGTDTQYF.

The chain employs TRBV4-1 and TRBJ1-1; D possibly corresponds to TRBD1 (6 bases). The germline gives CDR1 MGHRA, CDR2 YSYEKL. This CDR3 has 15 amino acids. The V end was cut by 1 base, the J end by 5 bases, with 14 bases between. The chain's CDR3 is CASSQVEGQGTEAFF. CDR3 DNA sequence: TGCGCCAGCAGCCAAGTTGAGGGCCAGGGGACTGAAGCTTTCTTT.

This sequence joins TRBV2 and TRBJ2-2; 8 nucleotides match TRBD1. The CDR3 extends over 13 amino acids. Per the germline V gene, CDR1 is SNHLY and CDR2 is FYNNEI. After removal of 6 bases from V and 6 bases from J, the junction contained 3 bases not matched to a gene. In nucleotides, the CDR3 is TGTGCCAGCAGGCAGGGACAGGCCGGGGAGCTGTTTTTT. Translating gives CASRQGQAGELFF.

This clone has just one count. J is TRBJ2-7 and V is TRBV28; D may be TRBD1 (6 bases). The CDR3 has 15 residues. Per the germline V gene, CDR1 is MDHEN and CDR2 is SYDVKM. V lost 5 bases and J 3 bases, leaving 17 bases between the germline ends. The CDR3 sequence: CASSLGGTTIYEQYF. DNA for the CDR3: TGTGCCAGCAGTCTGGGTGGGACAACCATCTACGAGCAGTACTTC.

This chain uses TRBV10-1 with TRBJ2-3; a weak D match, TRBD2 (6 bases). Germline assignment: CDR1 WNHNN and CDR2 SYGVQD (reference sequence). This CDR3 comprises 16 residues. Trimming shortened V by 6 bases and J by 2 bases, and 18 bases separated the two germline ends. The CDR3 DNA follows: TGCGCCAGCAGCGACGGACTAAATGATCCCACAGATACGCAGTATTTT. It encodes CASSDGLNDPTDTQYF.

This chain uses TRBV11-1 with TRBJ2-5, with unresolved D. Germline V CDR1 and CDR2: SGHAT, FQDESV (reference sequence). The CDR3 has 13 amino acids. Trimming took off 3 bases at V and 2 bases at J, with 7 bases between the two ends. The CDR3 DNA is TGTGCCAGCAGCTTTCAGATGCAAGAGACCCAGTACTTC. Encoded protein: CASSFQMQETQYF.

This chain connects TRBV28 to TRBJ1-5; 7 nucleotides agree with TRBD1. Trimming at V came to 6 bases and at J to 3 bases, leaving 5 bases not matched to a gene. This CDR3 region has 14 residues. Germline V CDR1 and CDR2: MDHEN, SYDVKM. CDR3 amino acids: CASRPGQVNQPQHF. As DNA, the CDR3 is TGTGCCAGCAGACCCGGACAGGTCAATCAGCCCCAGCATTTT.

The chain links TRBV7-9 to TRBJ1-6, with D unclear. Trimming left V 3 bases short and J 9 bases short, with 21 bases between. Germline V lookup: CDR1 SEHNR, CDR2 FQNEAQ (reference sequence). The CDR3 runs 17 residues. The DNA of the CDR3 is TGTGCCAGCAGCTTTGACTCCTCGTCGGGGTTTATTTCACCCCTCCACTTT. This gives the protein CASSFDSSSGFISPLHF. Together with reference TRBV7-9 and TRBJ1-6, the CDR3 gives the full variable domain: DTGVSQNPRHKITKRGQNVTFRCDPISEHNRLYWYRQTLGQGPEFLTYFQNEAQLEKSRLLSDRFSAERPKGSFSTLEIQRTEQGDSAMYLCASSFDSSSGFISPLHFGNGTRLTVT.

This clone was picked up a small number of times. J is TRBJ2-2 and V is TRBV7-2, with 7 bases matching TRBD1. Germline CDR1 SGHTA, CDR2 FQGNSA. The CDR3 has 15 residues. J was trimmed by 4 bases and V by 2 bases; bases with no gene match: 4. The CDR3 protein is CASSLRGQVTGELFF. In DNA form, the CDR3 reads TGTGCCAGCAGCTTAAGGGGGCAGGTCACCGGGGAGCTGTTTTTT.

The chain is built from TRBV6-5 and TRBJ2-5; D possibly corresponds to TRBD1 (6 bases). This CDR3 is 16 amino acids long. Germline CDR1 MNHEY, CDR2 SVGAGI. Trimming shortened V by 2 bases and J by 0 bases, and 13 bases separated the two germline ends. CDR3 sequence reads: CASSYLQGSDQETQYF. The DNA of the CDR3 is TGTGCCAGCAGTTACCTCCAGGGGTCGGACCAAGAGACCCAGTACTTC.

Here the CDR3 DNA reads TGTGCCAGTTCTCCCGGGACACTCTACGAGCAGTACTTC. Its translation: CASSPGTLYEQYF. The chain carries TRBV14 and TRBJ2-7, with D possibly matching TRBD1 (6 bases). The CDR3 totals 13 residues. Germline V CDR1 and CDR2: SGHDN, FVKESK. V dropped 9 bases and J dropped 3 bases, with 15 bases sitting between them.

V usage is TRBV18 and J usage is TRBJ2-3; TRBD2 agrees at 8 bases. Germline assignment: CDR1 KGHSH and CDR2 LQKENI. V was pared by 1 base and J by 5 bases, with 11 bases of the junction left unmatched. This CDR3 is 17 amino acids long. CDR3: CASSPQRSGTSGDTQYF. Here the CDR3 DNA reads TGTGCCAGCTCACCACAGCGTAGCGGGACCTCCGGAGATACGCAGTATTTT.

This clone was seen a few times. V is TRBV2 and J is TRBJ1-1; 7 bases align to TRBD1. Germline CDR1 SNHLY, CDR2 FYNNEI. CDR3 length: 14 amino acids. With 8 bases clipped from V and 11 bases from J, the junction kept 17 bases outside the gene matches. In nucleotides, the CDR3 is TGTGCCAGCGTGGCAGGGACAGCCTCCAAGCGGGCTTTCTTT. This sequence encodes CASVAGTASKRAFF.

This clone is a singleton in its sample. The rearrangement joins TRBV18 to TRBJ2-3; a weak D match, TRBD2 (6 bases). With 3 bases removed from V and 3 bases from J, the gap between germline ends came to 13 bases. Germline CDR1 reads KGHSH; CDR2 reads LQKENI. This CDR3 has 15 amino acids. Written as DNA, the CDR3 is TGTGCCAGCTCACCCTCCAATAGCGGAACAGATACGCAGTATTTT. Translating gives CASSPSNSGTDTQYF.

CDR3 region: CASSLMKGAGVDTEAFF. The CDR3 coding sequence is TGTGCCAGCAGCTTGATGAAGGGGGCCGGGGTAGACACTGAAGCTTTCTTT. The chain is built from TRBV5-4 and TRBJ1-1; 7 nucleotides align to TRBD1. The CDR3 loop spans 17 amino acids. Germline trimming cut 1 base from V and 3 bases from J; bases unmatched to any gene: 12. Germline CDR1 reads SGHNT; CDR2 reads YYREEE (reference sequence).

V and J are TRBV9 and TRBJ2-3; D is unresolved. Germline V gene lookup returns CDR1 SGDLS and CDR2 YYNGEE. The V and J ends lost 1 base and 5 bases respectively, with 11 bases between them. CDR3 length equals 14 residues. CDR3 loop: CASSVIGFGDTQYF. The CDR3 nucleotides read TGTGCCAGCAGCGTAATCGGATTTGGAGATACGCAGTATTTT.

V gene TRBV4-3 combines with J gene TRBJ1-2; a possible D gene is TRBD1 (5 bases). V shed 4 bases and J shed 2 bases, with 8 bases lying between them. There are 13 residues in the CDR3. CDR1 is LGHNA and CDR2 is YSLEER in the germline V gene. CDR3 DNA sequence: TGCGCCAGCAGCCCCGGGACGAACTATGGCTACACCTTC. This translates into CASSPGTNYGYTF.

V is TRBV2 and J is TRBJ2-5; 12 nucleotides line up with TRBD2. With 3 bases clipped from V and 0 bases from J, the junction kept 11 bases outside the gene matches. Germline assignment: CDR1 SNHLY and CDR2 FYNNEI. The CDR3 contains 19 residues. DNA for the CDR3: TGTGCCAGCAGTGAGAATCCAAATCGACTAGCGGGAGACCAAGAGACCCAGTACTTC. This encodes CASSENPNRLAGDQETQYF.

DNA for the CDR3: TGTGCCAGCAGCCAAGTTTTGGGAAACACCATATATTTT. Encoded protein: CASSQVLGNTIYF. The J gene is TRBJ1-3, the V gene TRBV3-1 (or the pseudogene TRBV3-2); D not certain. The CDR3 totals 13 residues. Trimming stripped 1 base from V and 4 bases from J, with 5 bases between. Germline V gene sequence: CDR1 LGHDT, CDR2 YNNKEL (reference sequence).

The chain recombines TRBV25-1 with TRBJ1-4, with a possible D match to TRBD1 (6 bases). V shed 3 bases and J shed 8 bases, with 16 bases lying between them. CDR1 is MGHDK, CDR2 SYGVNS, per germline. The CDR3 extends over 15 amino acids. The CDR3 DNA follows: TGTGCCAGCAGTGATCAGGGGCGAGCGCGGGAAAAACTGTTTTTT. Amino acids: CASSDQGRAREKLFF.

The gene calls are TRBV10-3 and TRBJ1-2; a weak D match, TRBD1 (5 bases). Germline lookup yields CDR1 ENHRY and CDR2 SYGVKD. V lost 3 bases, J lost 3 bases, and 14 bases lay in between. The CDR3 sequence is 15 residues long. This chain's CDR3 is CAISEIRGADYGYTF. As DNA, the CDR3 is TGTGCCATCAGTGAAATAAGAGGGGCTGACTATGGCTACACCTTC.

The chain combines TRBV19 with TRBJ1-4; tentative D call: TRBD1 (5 bases). This CDR3 is built from 16 residues. From germline, CDR1 is LNHDA and CDR2 SQIVND (reference sequence). V was pared by 7 bases and J by 0 bases, with 15 bases between. Here the CDR3 reads CASTGQGRTTNEKLFF. The CDR3 DNA follows: TGTGCCAGTACAGGCCAGGGAAGAACAACTAATGAAAAACTGTTTTTT.

Note on this clone: The same CDR3 is also encoded by other DNA sequences in this sample. The chain uses TRBV29-1 and TRBJ1-2; D is perhaps TRBD1 (5 bases). Trimming stripped 1 base from V and 4 bases from J, with 10 bases between. The V gene's germline CDR1 is SQVTM and CDR2 ANQGSEA. This CDR3 contains 13 residues. CDR3 DNA sequence: TGCAGCGTTGAAGGGCAGGGCGGCTATGGCTACACCTTC. Amino acid sequence: CSVEGQGGYGYTF.